This TCR beta chain was identified in a study of identical twins. TCRdb redid the calling of the 5' RACE reads with MiXCR, one entry per CDR3 protein. The sample holds approximately 890,000 distinct CDR3 sequences; about 12% are singletons and the top ten take around 1.5%. From germline, CDR1 is SGHVS and CDR2 FQNEAQ. There are 17 residues in the CDR3. V shed 1 base and J shed 0 bases, with 16 bases lying between them. This clonotype has just a few counts. Its specificity is unknown. General observations from the study: Shared out-of-frame alpha sequences (those common to twins) showed excess low generation probability.

These same records also appear under a second study, on yellow fever vaccine responses in identical twins.

The chain employs TRBV7-8 and TRBJ2-7; D perhaps matches TRBD2 (6 bases). The TCR sequence derives from a woman younger than 30 in good health. The sample taken for sequencing was PBMCs. The CDR3 DNA follows: TGTGCCAGCAGCTTAGATAGTAGCGGAACTCCCTCCTACGAGCAGTACTTC. Translated, it gives CASSLDSSGTPSYEQYF. The variable domain in full, completed from reference TRBV7-8 and TRBJ2-7, reads GAGVSQSPRYKVAKRGQDVALRCDPISGHVSLFWYQQALGQGPEFLTYFQNEAQLDKSGLPSDRFFAERPEGSVSTLKIQRTQQEDSAVYLCASSLDSSGTPSYEQYFGPGTRLTVT.